This TCR beta chain originates from a study of T cell responses to AZD1222 COVID-19 vaccine. In the study overall: Pooled samples include second doses given at about 4 or 12 weeks.

CDR1 and CDR2 from the germline V gene are KGHSH and LQKENI. The CDR3 runs 17 residues. The ends lost 7 bases at V and 4 bases at J; junction bases unmatched: 15. Here immunoSEQ multiplex PCR was the method, and the copy in TCRdb shows in-frame clones only, minus some. The sample contains about 180,000 clones, about 91% of which appear only once. The sample in question was peripheral blood, obtained on day 0 of AZD1222 vaccination. This clonotype was sampled from an adult in good health. V usage is TRBV18 and J usage is TRBJ1-1; 10 bases align to TRBD1. The CDR3 nucleotides are TGTGCCAGCTTTCTTAGACAGGGGGCGATGGTGGCCACTGAAGCTTTCTTT. Translated: CASFLRQGAMVATEAFF.